The T cell receptor (beta chain) under discussion was sequenced for a study of PD-1 blockade in classical Hodgkin lymphoma. After autologous stem cell transplantation all patients relapsed, and prior brentuximab vedotin exposure differed between cohorts. The CDR3 totals 14 residues. The germline gives CDR1 SGHTS, CDR2 YDEGEE. Trimming cost V 4 bases and J 1 base, with 11 bases left between them. Libraries were prepared by immunoSEQ multiplex PCR; TCRdb keeps only in-frame clonotypes and omits some of them. The sample yields tens of thousands of clones, about three quarters seen once. The sequence was collected from a human donor with classical Hodgkin lymphoma. The starting material was peripheral blood mononuclear cells (PBMCs), obtained before the second cycle of nivolumab. J is TRBJ1-1 and V is TRBV5-8, with D maybe TRBD1 (6 bases). CDR3 sequence (DNA): TGTGCCAGCAGCCGTGGACAGCAGAACACTGAAGCTTTCTTT. It yields the protein CASSRGQQNTEAFF.